This T cell receptor beta chain was captured by sequencing in a study of cytotoxic CD8 clonotypes in ibrutinib-treated CLL. About this clone: Its antigen is as yet unknown.

Study-level results: Patients had baseline clonality above age-matched healthy donors, and this clonality moved with circulating CD8+ T-cell counts.

Measured with immunoSEQ multiplex PCR; TCRdb has only the in-frame clones, and not every one. The sample consists of 130,000 or so clones, 79% of them appearing once. V was trimmed by 5 bases and J by 1 base, leaving 14 bases between them. The CDR3 runs 15 residues. Germline values: CDR1 SGHVS, CDR2 FQNEAQ. This clonotype was sampled from a human donor with chronic lymphocytic leukemia. This chain uses TRBV7-8 with TRBJ1-2; D is perhaps TRBD1 (5 bases). The material sequenced was PBMCs, taken after 12 months of ibrutinib treatment. The CDR3: CASSPRAGFNYGYTF. Written as DNA, the CDR3 is TGTGCCAGCAGCCCCAGGGCGGGGTTTAACTATGGCTACACCTTC.